This T cell receptor (beta chain) was recorded in a study of preoperative IRX-2 immunotherapy in early breast cancer. Trimming pared 2 bases from V and 6 bases from J, leaving 10 bases between. The germline CDR1 and CDR2 sequences are MNHGY and SAAAGT. The CDR3 has 13 amino acids. Treatment: preoperative locoregional IRX-2 cytokine immunotherapy. Samples came from a phase Ib trial of preoperative locoregional IRX-2 cytokine immunotherapy. Profiling relied on immunoSEQ multiplex PCR, and the TCRdb table lists in-frame clones only, not all of them. Counted here are more than 20,000 clones, around 72% occurring once; the ten biggest clones make up 5.5% to 8%.

The V gene is TRBV6-8, the J gene TRBJ1-2; D might be TRBD1 (5 bases). The receptor was isolated from a human donor with breast cancer. Source: lymph node tissue, taken after IRX-2 immunotherapy. The DNA of the CDR3 is TGTGCCAGCAGTTACAAGGACAACGATGGCTACACCTTC. This encodes CASSYKDNDGYTF.